The rows below give T cell receptor beta chains drawn from one sample of a study of cytomegalovirus exposure and HLA in healthy donors. Produced via immunoSEQ multiplex PCR; TCRdb's table is partial and in-frame only. The repertoire includes 150,000 to 200,000 clones, about 85% of them detected once, and roughly 6.3% sits in the top ten. The sample comprised PBMCs. The receptor source for this set is a male donor in good health and CMV-seropositive. Both conserved end residues are part of each CDR3. Fields, in order: D gene, V gene, J gene, clone size, CDR3 protein, CDR3 DNA. D genes are given only for firm matches. Clone sizes are given selectively: once, few, many, or a class where the clone is expanded.

>.|TRBV4-2|TRBJ2-7|few
CAAGGGGSSYEQYF
TGTGCCGCTGGGGGGGGCGGATCCTCCTACGAGCAGTACTTC
>.|TRBV4-2|TRBJ1-2|.
CASSQETHYGYTF
TGTGCCAGCAGCCAAGAGACACACTATGGCTACACCTTC
>.|TRBV7-3|TRBJ1-1|.
CASSASGPGNTEAFF
TGTGCCAGCAGTGCGTCAGGTCCCGGGAACACTGAAGCTTTCTTT
>TRBD2|TRBV9|TRBJ2-1|few
CASSRTGAGAYNEQFF
TGTGCCAGCAGTAGAACGGGAGCGGGGGCCTACAATGAGCAGTTCTTC
>TRBD1|TRBV28|TRBJ1-2|.
CASSVMGQASGYTF
TGTGCCAGCAGTGTTATGGGACAGGCTAGCGGCTACACCTTC
>.|TRBV5-4|TRBJ2-7|.
CASSLGTASYEQYF
TGTGCCAGCAGCTTGGGGACTGCCTCCTACGAGCAGTACTTC
>.|TRBV27|TRBJ1-1|.
CASRTRGQLTEAFF
TGTGCCAGCAGGACGAGAGGACAGTTGACTGAAGCTTTCTTT
>.|TRBV6-1|TRBJ2-1|.
CASSEGTLEQFF
TGTGCCAGCAGTGAAGGGACACTTGAGCAGTTCTTC
>.|TRBV2|TRBJ2-1|.
CASSAGYGGRYNEQFF
TGTGCCAGCAGTGCCGGCTACGGGGGTCGATACAATGAGCAGTTCTTC
>TRBD1|TRBV19|TRBJ2-5|.
CASSIGTGQETQYF
TGTGCCAGTAGTATCGGGACAGGTCAAGAGACCCAGTACTTC
>TRBD2|TRBV10-2|TRBJ2-7|few
CASSESRTSRVGEQYF
TGCGCCAGCAGTGAGTCTAGGACTAGCCGTGTAGGTGAGCAGTACTTC
>.|TRBV6-1|TRBJ2-7|.
CASSEDAGIKQYF
TGTGCCAGCAGTGAAGACGCAGGGATCAAGCAGTACTTC
>.|TRBV13|TRBJ2-5|.
CASSKNGFQETQYF
TGTGCCAGCAGCAAAAACGGGTTCCAAGAGACCCAGTACTTC
>.|TRBV6-4|TRBJ1-2|once
CASSEDDRGGYTF
TGTGCCAGCAGTGAGGACGATAGGGGTGGCTACACCTTC
>.|TRBV11-2|TRBJ2-1|.
CASSSLKQFF
TGTGCCAGCAGCTCCTTAAAGCAGTTCTTC
>TRBD2|TRBV5-1|TRBJ2-1|.
CASAGGRAKADEQFF
TGCGCCAGCGCTGGGGGGAGGGCCAAAGCCGATGAGCAGTTCTTC
>TRBD1|TRBV29-1|TRBJ2-1|.
CSVDVGQGDEQFF
TGCAGCGTTGATGTCGGACAGGGAGATGAGCAGTTCTTC
>.|TRBV20-1|TRBJ2-1|.
CSGGSQYEQFF
TGCAGTGGGGGCTCCCAATACGAGCAGTTCTTC
>.|TRBV5-6|TRBJ2-5|few
CASSWAGGVKTEEDQYF
TGTGCCAGCAGCTGGGCGGGCGGGGTAAAAACGGAGGAGGACCAGTACTTC
>.|TRBV2|TRBJ1-5|.
CASTPEGGNQPQHF
TGTGCCAGCACCCCGGAGGGGGGGAATCAGCCCCAGCATTTT
>.|TRBV7-9|TRBJ1-2|.
CASSFGPSYGYTF
TGTGCCAGCAGCTTCGGTCCATCCTATGGCTACACCTTC
>.|TRBV28|TRBJ2-7|.
CASRPGSAYEQYF
TGTGCCAGCAGGCCCGGGAGTGCCTACGAGCAGTACTTC
>TRBD2|TRBV7-9|TRBJ2-7|.
CASSHSKTSGRPDYEQYF
TGTGCCAGCAGCCATAGCAAGACTAGCGGGAGGCCTGACTACGAGCAGTACTTC
>.|TRBV7-9|TRBJ1-1|.
CASSLQGMNTEAFF
TGTGCCAGCAGCTTACAGGGGATGAACACTGAAGCTTTCTTT
>TRBD2|TRBV28|TRBJ2-1|.
CASSLLAGGPGEQFF
TGTGCCAGCAGTTTGCTAGCGGGAGGGCCTGGGGAGCAGTTCTTC
>TRBD1|TRBV7-9|TRBJ1-1|few
CASSLLRDSEAFF
TGTGCCAGCAGCCTCCTTCGGGACAGTGAAGCTTTCTTT
>TRBD2|TRBV27|TRBJ2-5|.
CASRPLAGGRGGQETQYF
TGTGCCAGCAGACCTCTAGCGGGAGGGCGAGGGGGACAAGAGACCCAGTACTTC
>TRBD1|TRBV5-6|TRBJ2-2|.
CASSEWTGIYGGELFF
TGTGCCAGCAGCGAATGGACAGGAATATACGGCGGGGAGCTGTTTTTT